A selection of T cell receptor beta chains follows, all from one sample in a study of T-cell memory formation after mild COVID-19. One entry per CDR3 protein results from TCRdb running MiXCR on the 5' RACE reads. The sample holds around 310,000 distinct CDR3 sequences; 20% to 25% are singletons and the top ten take roughly 21%. The sequenced material came from PBMCs or a T cell subset sorted from them (not recorded which). These receptor sequences come from a man aged 18 to 30 who had mild COVID-19 (a few samples of this study predate the infection). Cell type and time point are not known. Both conserved end residues are part of each CDR3. A D gene is named only where the DNA matches it firmly.

D	length	V	J	CDR3
.	15	TRBV7-9	TRBJ2-7	CASSHSGLMWNEQYF
.	16	TRBV6-5	TRBJ1-2	CASRDEAGRGSYGYTF
.	13	TRBV20-1	TRBJ1-2	CSARDHRGYGYTF
.	14	TRBV5-1	TRBJ2-5	CASSSWGNQETQYF
TRBD2	18	TRBV4-1	TRBJ2-3	CASSLQPTSGGSTDTQYF
.	15	TRBV7-3	TRBJ2-2	CASSLGTLSTGELFF
TRBD2	18	TRBV7-6	TRBJ2-5	CASSSNTPGLAQSGTQYF
TRBD2	18	TRBV5-1	TRBJ2-5	CASSFGTSGGDILETQYF
.	12	TRBV20-1	TRBJ2-7	CSARDQGDEQYF
TRBD2	17	TRBV4-3	TRBJ2-3	CASSHPGTSGGTFTQYF
.	17	TRBV10-3	TRBJ1-5	CAISESGASYDNQPQHF
TRBD2	14	TRBV5-5	TRBJ2-5	CASRLAGSGETQYF
.	18	TRBV7-3	TRBJ2-1	CASSSRLGDRVGNNEQFF
.	18	TRBV11-2	TRBJ2-5	CASSLGFRPTDASETQYF
.	15	TRBV5-1	TRBJ2-3	CASRGDSLLTDTQYF
.	16	TRBV18	TRBJ1-2	CASSPPLGRTNYGYTF
.	12	TRBV15	TRBJ1-2	CATSRRDYGYTF
.	16	TRBV4-2	TRBJ2-3	CASSQGLALRTDTQYF
.	13	TRBV10-3	TRBJ2-3	CAIRDSSTDTQYF
.	14	TRBV29-1	TRBJ1-1	CSVGRGGAFTEAFF
TRBD1	16	TRBV5-1	TRBJ1-6	CASSRGQGADYSPLHF
TRBD1	16	TRBV15	TRBJ1-1	CATSRDKGALGTEAFF
.	14	TRBV7-9	TRBJ1-1	CASSLALPVTEAFF
TRBD1	14	TRBV29-1	TRBJ2-1	CSVEGTGGRNEQFF
TRBD2	15	TRBV12-3/TRBV12-4	TRBJ2-3	CASSQSGGAPDTQYF
TRBD2	14	TRBV2	TRBJ2-1	CASSDRAGVEEQFF
.	13	TRBV6-2/TRBV6-3	TRBJ1-5	CASSFSRNQPQHF
TRBD2	15	TRBV29-1	TRBJ2-2	CSVRGGTANTGELFF
.	15	TRBV9	TRBJ2-3	CASSVVHGSTDTQYF
TRBD1	17	TRBV5-1	TRBJ2-5	CASSFHPGTGPQETQYF
.	14	TRBV28	TRBJ1-1	CASSSGQLNTEAFF
.	15	TRBV5-5	TRBJ1-1	CASSLGPPGGTEAFF
.	17	TRBV1	TRBJ2-1	CTSSQELRGLAYNEQFF
.	11	TRBV7-2	TRBJ2-5	CASVGAETQYF
.	15	TRBV18	TRBJ1-5	CASSPSAAGNQPQHF
TRBD1	15	TRBV4-2	TRBJ2-7	CASSQGTGEGYEQYF
.	14	TRBV4-1	TRBJ2-3	CASSHSGRTDTQYF
.	13	TRBV20-1	TRBJ1-2	CSATGGASYGYTF
TRBD1	15	TRBV7-2	TRBJ1-2	CASSLRTGSGDGYTF
.	14	TRBV19	TRBJ2-7	CASSPLNSGYEQYF
TRBD1	15	TRBV20-1	TRBJ1-1	CSASGGGQMNTEAFF
.	16	TRBV4-3	TRBJ1-1	CASSQVFFGGTPEAFF
.	15	TRBV11-2	TRBJ1-6	CASSLVLGSNSPLHF
.	13	TRBV18	TRBJ2-3	CASSPEQGNTQYF
.	13	TRBV12-3/TRBV12-4	TRBJ2-1	CASSSPPANEQFF
.	12	TRBV27	TRBJ2-2	CASGPGTGELFF
.	12	TRBV18	TRBJ2-3	CASSPEPDTQYF
.	14	TRBV4-3	TRBJ2-7	CASSQGRGSYEQYF
.	14	TRBV20-1	TRBJ1-5	CSAQIRDSNQPQHF
TRBD1	14	TRBV12-3/TRBV12-4	TRBJ1-6	CASRTGSGNSPLHF
.	17	TRBV21-1	TRBJ1-5	CASSPLRWDSRYQPQHF
.	14	TRBV4-1	TRBJ2-7	CASSQDPGGPLQYF
.	14	TRBV24-1	TRBJ2-3	CATSDSTATDTQYF